The sequence of this TCR beta chain was determined in a study of shared clonotypes between healthy human individuals. CDR3 size: 14 residues. Germline CDR1 reads SGDLS; CDR2 reads YYNGEE. Unmatched junction bases numbered 5, after V lost 1 base and J lost 6 bases. Comments on this clone: Its antigen is undetermined.

Across several immunoSEQ plates, the genomic DNA of each subset was split evenly. Profiled with immunoSEQ multiplex PCR; TCRdb holds only in-frame clones, not every one. This table has roughly 1 million clones, 75% to 85% appearing once. Study-wide results and limits: Naive CD4 clonotypes were shared across several donors at 4.5% to 6%. Generation probabilities of non-shared clonotypes were lower (relative to those shared by all four donors). Measured sharing among donors was expected to vary with sequencing depth.

The sequence derives from a man between 18 and 35 years old in good health. Some clones in this sample may be carry-over from other donors' samples. The sequenced material came from memory CD4+ T cells from PBMCs. Noted subset: CD45RA-negative fraction. The chain recombines TRBV9 with TRBJ2-7, with 9 bases aligning to TRBD2. The CDR3 reads CASSVSPAGGEQYF. CDR3 DNA: TGTGCCAGCAGCGTATCCCCAGCGGGGGGCGAGCAGTACTTC.